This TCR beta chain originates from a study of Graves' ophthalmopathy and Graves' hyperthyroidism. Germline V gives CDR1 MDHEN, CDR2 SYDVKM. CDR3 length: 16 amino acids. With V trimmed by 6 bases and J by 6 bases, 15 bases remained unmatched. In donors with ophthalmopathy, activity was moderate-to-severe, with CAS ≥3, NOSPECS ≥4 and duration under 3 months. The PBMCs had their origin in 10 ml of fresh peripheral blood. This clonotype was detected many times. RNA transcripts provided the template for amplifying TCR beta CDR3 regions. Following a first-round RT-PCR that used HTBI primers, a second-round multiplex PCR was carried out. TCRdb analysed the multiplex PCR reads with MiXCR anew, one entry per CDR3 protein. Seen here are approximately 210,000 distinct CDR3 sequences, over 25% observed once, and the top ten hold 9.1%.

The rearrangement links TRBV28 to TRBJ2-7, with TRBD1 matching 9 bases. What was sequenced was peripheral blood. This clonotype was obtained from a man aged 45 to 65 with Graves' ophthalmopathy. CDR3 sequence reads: CASSHRDRVLLCEQYF. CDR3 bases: TGTGCCAGCAGCCACCGGGACAGGGTTCTCCTCTGCGAGCAGTACTTC.